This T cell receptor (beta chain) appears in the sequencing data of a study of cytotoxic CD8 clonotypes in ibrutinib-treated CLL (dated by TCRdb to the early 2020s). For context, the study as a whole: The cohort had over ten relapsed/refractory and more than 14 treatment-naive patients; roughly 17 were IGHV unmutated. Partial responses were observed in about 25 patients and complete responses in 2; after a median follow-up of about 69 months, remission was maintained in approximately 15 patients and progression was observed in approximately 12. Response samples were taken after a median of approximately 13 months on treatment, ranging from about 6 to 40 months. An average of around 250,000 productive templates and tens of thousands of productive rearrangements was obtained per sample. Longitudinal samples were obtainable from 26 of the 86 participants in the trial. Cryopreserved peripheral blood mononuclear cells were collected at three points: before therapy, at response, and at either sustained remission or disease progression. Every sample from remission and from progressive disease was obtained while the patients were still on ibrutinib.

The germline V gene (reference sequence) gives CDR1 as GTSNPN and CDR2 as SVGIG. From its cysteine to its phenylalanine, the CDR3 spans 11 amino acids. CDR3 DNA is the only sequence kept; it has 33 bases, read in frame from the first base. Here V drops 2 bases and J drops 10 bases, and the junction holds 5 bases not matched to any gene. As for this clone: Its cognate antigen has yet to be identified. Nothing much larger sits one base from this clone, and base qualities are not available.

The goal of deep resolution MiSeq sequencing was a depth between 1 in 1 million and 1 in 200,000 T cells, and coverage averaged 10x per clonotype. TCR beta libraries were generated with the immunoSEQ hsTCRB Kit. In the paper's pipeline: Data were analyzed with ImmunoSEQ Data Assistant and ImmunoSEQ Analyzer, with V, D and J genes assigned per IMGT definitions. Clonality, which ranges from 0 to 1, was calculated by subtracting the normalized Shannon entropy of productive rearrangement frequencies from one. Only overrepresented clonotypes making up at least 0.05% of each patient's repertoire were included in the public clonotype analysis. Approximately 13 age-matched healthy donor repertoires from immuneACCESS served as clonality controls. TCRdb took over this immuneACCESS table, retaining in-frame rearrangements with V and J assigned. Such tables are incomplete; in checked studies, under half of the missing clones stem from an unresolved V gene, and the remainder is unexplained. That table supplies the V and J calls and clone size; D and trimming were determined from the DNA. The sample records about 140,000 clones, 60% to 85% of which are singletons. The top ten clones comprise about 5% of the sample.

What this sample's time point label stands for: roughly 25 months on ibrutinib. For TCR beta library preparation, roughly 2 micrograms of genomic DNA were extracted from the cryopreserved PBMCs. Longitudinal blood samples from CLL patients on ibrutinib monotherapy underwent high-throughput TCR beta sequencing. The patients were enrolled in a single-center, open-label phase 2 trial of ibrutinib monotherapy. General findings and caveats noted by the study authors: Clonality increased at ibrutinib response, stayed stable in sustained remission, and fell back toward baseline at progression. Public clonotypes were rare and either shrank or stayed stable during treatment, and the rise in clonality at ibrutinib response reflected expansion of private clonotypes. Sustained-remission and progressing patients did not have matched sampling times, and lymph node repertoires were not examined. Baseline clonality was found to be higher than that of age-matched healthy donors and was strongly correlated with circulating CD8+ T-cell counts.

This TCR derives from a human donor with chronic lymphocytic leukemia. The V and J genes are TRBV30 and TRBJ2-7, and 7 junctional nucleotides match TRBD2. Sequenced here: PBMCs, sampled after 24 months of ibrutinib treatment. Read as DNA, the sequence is TGTGCCTGGAGTCCATTAGCGGGTCAGTACTTC. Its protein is CAWSPLAGQYF.